The 18 T cell receptor beta chains below come from one sample, sequenced in a study of blood T cell repertoires in COVID-19. Profiling relied on immunoSEQ multiplex PCR, and the TCRdb table lists in-frame clones only, not all of them. The sample has roughly 240,000 clones, almost 85% seen once. The sequencing sample was made of PBMCs or T cells enriched from blood (not recorded which). These receptors all come from a woman aged 45-59 years with acute COVID-19.

This chain joins TRBV3-1 (or the pseudogene TRBV3-2) and TRBJ2-7, with 10 bases that match TRBD2. The trim removed 5 bases at V and 6 bases at J, leaving 10 bases unmatched. CDR3 length: 15 amino acids. Per the germline V gene, CDR1 is LGHDT and CDR2 is YNNKEL (reference sequence). Written as DNA, the CDR3 is TGTGCCAGCAGCTTTCGGACTAGCGGACCCCTCGAGCAGTACTTC. This translates into CASSFRTSGPLEQYF.

The chain recombines TRBV19 with TRBJ1-4; TRBD1 aligns across 8 bases. The ends lost 6 bases at V and 8 bases at J; junction bases unmatched: 11. The CDR3 totals 15 residues. Germline V gene data show CDR1 as LNHDA and CDR2 as SQIVND (reference sequence). In DNA form, the CDR3 reads TGTGCCAGTAGGCTCCGACAGGGGAGGGACGAAAAACTGTTTTTT. It translates to CASRLRQGRDEKLFF.

The V call is TRBV7-3, the J call TRBJ1-2, with 10 nucleotides matching TRBD1. The length of the CDR3 is 16 residues. Germline V CDR1 and CDR2: SGHTA, FQGTGA. Trimming cost V 0 bases and J 8 bases; bases outside gene matches: 9. The CDR3 DNA is TGTGCCAGCAGCTTAACCAAGGGGGACAGGGGCGGCGGCTACACCTTC. Translating gives CASSLTKGDRGGGYTF.

V is TRBV7-9 and J is TRBJ2-5; TRBD1 matches 7 bases. CDR1 SEHNR and CDR2 FQNEAQ come from the germline V gene (reference sequence). The CDR3 spans 15 residues. V lost 5 bases and J lost 4; bases outside the gene matches: 10. Here the CDR3 reads CASSVRQGNGETQYF. The CDR3 DNA reads as TGTGCCAGCAGCGTACGACAGGGTAACGGAGAGACCCAGTACTTC.

The V call is TRBV19, the J call TRBJ2-1, with 8 nucleotides matching TRBD1. The CDR3 runs to 13 residues. Trimming at V came to 3 bases and at J to 8 bases, leaving 3 bases not matched to a gene. CDR1 LNHDA and CDR2 SQIVND come from the germline V gene (reference sequence). The CDR3 loop reads CASSMDRADEQFF. CDR3 nucleotides: TGTGCCAGTAGTATGGACAGGGCCGATGAGCAGTTCTTC. The full variable domain, its missing parts supplied by reference TRBV19 and TRBJ2-1, is DGGITQSPKYLFRKEGQNVTLSCEQNLNHDAMYWYRQDPGQGLRLIYYSQIVNDFQKGDIAEGYSVSREKKESFPLTVTSAQKNPTAFYLCASSMDRADEQFFGPGTRLTVL.

The chain recombines TRBV7-2 with TRBJ2-7; D not resolved. The CDR3 has 13 amino acids. Germline CDR1 reads SGHTA; CDR2 reads FQGNSA. Deletions cut 5 bases from V and 2 bases from J, with 10 bases between. CDR3 DNA: TGTGCCAGCAGCCCGTCCCAGACCTACGAGCAGTACTTC. This gives the protein CASSPSQTYEQYF.

J is TRBJ1-5 and V is TRBV3-1 (or the pseudogene TRBV3-2); tentative D call: TRBD1 (5 bases). Germline CDR1 and CDR2: LGHDT and YNNKEL (reference sequence). V dropped 0 bases and J dropped 1 base, with 7 bases sitting between them. The CDR3 sequence is 15 residues long. Written as DNA, the CDR3 is TGTGCCAGCAGCCAAGATGGACACAGCAATCAGCCCCAGCATTTT. Its translation is CASSQDGHSNQPQHF.

The chain recombines TRBV6-5 with TRBJ1-4, with 10 nucleotides matching TRBD1. The CDR3 sequence is 14 residues long. Germline V gives CDR1 MNHEY, CDR2 SVGAGI. V lost 6 bases, J lost 7 bases, and 5 bases stayed unmatched. The DNA of the CDR3 is TGTGCCAGCAGAAGACAGGGGGCTGTTGAAAAACTGTTTTTT. Protein: CASRRQGAVEKLFF.

J is TRBJ1-1 and V is TRBV14, with unresolved D. Germline lookup yields CDR1 SGHDN and CDR2 FVKESK. The CDR3 covers 14 residues. V lost 0 bases to trimming and J lost 8 bases, with 13 bases between them. CDR3 coding DNA: TGTGCCAGCAGCCAAGAGAATTTTGGAGGAGAAGCTTTCTTT. Translation: CASSQENFGGEAFF.

In nucleotides, the CDR3 is TGCGCCAGCAGCGGAGGGACTAGCGGCCGACAAGAGACCCAGTACTTC. Its translation is CASSGGTSGRQETQYF. J is TRBJ2-5 and V is TRBV5-1, with 11 positions matching TRBD2. The CDR3 is 16 amino acids. The junction had 7 bases not matched to a gene; V was cut back by 4 bases and J by 2 bases. Germline CDR1 SGHRS, CDR2 YFSETQ.

This chain uses TRBV5-1 with TRBJ2-5; the D gene is possibly TRBD1 (6 bases). This CDR3 contains 16 residues. CDR1 and CDR2 from the germline V gene are SGHRS and YFSETQ. Trimming removed 5 bases at V and 3 bases at J, with 20 bases between. CDR3 protein: CASSLGGQGGKETQYF. CDR3 nucleotides: TGCGCCAGCAGTCTAGGGGGACAAGGAGGCAAAGAGACCCAGTACTTC.

The chain carries TRBV4-1 and TRBJ1-4, with D hard to call. This CDR3 has 14 residues. V lost 5 bases, J lost 7 bases, and 14 bases lay in between. Germline V gene data show CDR1 as MGHRA and CDR2 as YSYEKL. This CDR3 is CASSSHGVTEKLFF. DNA for the CDR3: TGCGCCAGCAGCTCCCACGGGGTGACTGAAAAACTGTTTTTT.

The rearrangement links TRBV19 to TRBJ1-1; D not resolved. This CDR3 spans 17 amino acids. Germline V gives CDR1 LNHDA, CDR2 SQIVND (reference sequence). The V end was cut by 4 bases, the J end by 5 bases, with 23 bases between. CDR3 region: CASSRVFQKLTRTEAFF. The CDR3 DNA is TGTGCCAGTAGTAGGGTCTTTCAGAAACTTACTAGGACTGAAGCTTTCTTT.

The chain has TRBV6-5 and TRBJ1-3; tentative D call: TRBD1 (5 bases). The CDR3 covers 14 residues. V lost 2 bases, J lost 2 bases, and 7 bases lay in between. Germline V CDR1 and CDR2: MNHEY, SVGAGI. CDR3 in DNA: TGTGCCAGCAGTTACCTACAGGCTGGAAACACCATATATTTT. Protein product: CASSYLQAGNTIYF.

The rearrangement links TRBV7-2 to TRBJ1-1; 9 nucleotides match TRBD1. The V gene's germline CDR1 is SGHTA and CDR2 FQGNSA. The CDR3 is 16 amino acids. V lost 5 bases and J lost 4; bases outside the gene matches: 11. In DNA form, the CDR3 reads TGTGCCAGCAGCGTACAGGGGGCGCGAGGTTTCACTGAAGCTTTCTTT. Translating it yields CASSVQGARGFTEAFF.

The V call is TRBV6-6, the J call TRBJ1-4; the match to TRBD1 covers 7 bases. The V and J ends lost 7 bases and 8 bases, in that order; junction bases with no gene match: 7. Per germline, CDR1 MNHNY and CDR2 SVGAGI (reference sequence). This CDR3 spans 13 amino acids. Here the CDR3 reads CASIPRQGEKLFF. CDR3 bases: TGTGCCAGCATCCCTAGACAGGGAGAAAAACTGTTTTTT.

The gene calls are TRBV9 and TRBJ1-1, with a weak D call TRBD1 (6 bases). In germline, CDR1 is SGDLS, CDR2 YYNGEE. V was trimmed by 0 bases and J by 2 bases, leaving 11 bases between them. This CDR3 is 15 amino acids long. The chain's CDR3 is CASSVGLGANTEAFF. CDR3 sequence (DNA): TGTGCCAGCAGCGTAGGTCTGGGGGCAAACACTGAAGCTTTCTTT. The full variable domain, with the rest looked up from reference TRBV9 and TRBJ1-1, is DSGVTQTPKHLITATGQRVTLRCSPRSGDLSVYWYQQSLDQGLQFLIQYYNGEERAKGNILERFSAQQFPDLHSELNLSSLELGDSALYFCASSVGLGANTEAFFGQGTRLTVV.

In its sample, this clone was seen a few times. The V and J genes are TRBV2 and TRBJ1-1, with a tentative D call TRBD1 (5 bases). CDR3 size: 18 residues. CDR1 and CDR2 (germline): SNHLY, FYNNEI. The V gene lost 3 bases and the J gene lost 1 base, with 21 bases spanning the gap. The CDR3 DNA reads as TGTGCCAGCAGTGACTTTTGGGGCCAGGGCGGCGGGAACACTGAAGCTTTCTTT. This codes for CASSDFWGQGGGNTEAFF.